Below are 28 T cell receptor beta chains sequenced from a single sample in a study of T cell responses to AZD1222 COVID-19 vaccine. The assay was immunoSEQ multiplex PCR, and TCRdb's table has in-frame clones only and misses some. Among some 130,000 clones listed, about 92% were seen once. The material was peripheral blood, obtained 28 days after the second AZD1222 dose. These receptors all stem from an adult who received the AZD1222 COVID-19 vaccine.

This clone came up once. V and J are TRBV20-1 and TRBJ2-2, with a possible D match to TRBD2 (6 bases). The germline CDR1 and CDR2 sequences are DFQATT and SNEGSKA (reference sequence). The CDR3 is 14 amino acids. Trimming left V 3 bases short and J 5 bases short, with 13 bases between. In DNA, the CDR3 is TGCAGTGCTAGTTCCGGGAGAGGGACCGGGGAGCTGTTTTTT. Protein sequence: CSASSGRGTGELFF.

The rearrangement links TRBV29-1 to TRBJ1-1; tentative D call: TRBD1 (5 bases). The ends were cut back, 6 bases at V and 1 base at J, with 12 bases in the middle. Per the germline V gene, CDR1 is SQVTM and CDR2 is ANQGSEA. The CDR3 consists of 13 residues. The CDR3 sequence: CSVAGPQNTEAFF. CDR3 coding DNA: TGCAGCGTAGCGGGACCTCAGAACACTGAAGCTTTCTTT.

This clone appeared once. This chain links TRBV4-1 with TRBJ2-4, with TRBD2 matching over 8 bases. Germline loops: CDR1 MGHRA, CDR2 YSYEKL. J lost 6 bases, V lost 0 bases, and 7 bases had no gene match. CDR3 length: 16 amino acids. CDR3 coding DNA: TGCGCCAGCAGCCAAGATCGAACTAGCGGAACAAACATTCAGTACTTC. This gives the protein CASSQDRTSGTNIQYF.

The rearrangement uses TRBV6-2 or TRBV6-3 and TRBJ1-1; D not certain. From germline, CDR1 is MNHEY and CDR2 SVGEGT. The CDR3 is 13 residues long. Trimming stripped 5 bases from V and 5 bases from J, with 12 bases between. The chain's CDR3 is CASSVSTWTEAFF. CDR3 sequence (DNA): TGTGCCAGCAGTGTATCGACGTGGACTGAAGCTTTCTTT.

The chain employs TRBV27 and TRBJ1-2, with D uncertain. V was clipped by 5 bases and J by 6 bases, with 25 bases between them. The length of the CDR3 is 17 residues. The germline V gene encodes CDR1 MNHEY and CDR2 SMNVEV (reference sequence). This CDR3 reads CASSREPTGTHLDGYTF. Here the CDR3 DNA reads TGTGCCAGCAGTCGAGAACCGACTGGAACTCATCTGGATGGCTACACCTTC.

The chain couples TRBV5-6 to TRBJ1-6; no firm D call. Looked up from germline, CDR1 is SGHDT and CDR2 is YYEEEE. V was pared by 1 base and J by 8 bases, with 16 bases between. The CDR3 is 16 residues long. The CDR3 loop is CASSLRVGQRHSPLHF. The CDR3 DNA follows: TGTGCCAGCAGCTTGCGGGTTGGGCAGAGGCATTCACCCCTCCACTTT. Filled out from reference TRBV5-6 and TRBJ1-6, the complete variable domain reads DAGVTQSPTHLIKTRGQQVTLRCSPKSGHDTVSWYQQALGQGPQFIFQYYEEEERQRGNFPDRFSGHQFPNYSSELNVNALLLGDSALYLCASSLRVGQRHSPLHFGNGTRLTVT.

Details on this clone: Other nucleotide sequences from this sample produce the same CDR3. The chain employs TRBV6-2 or TRBV6-3 and TRBJ1-5; D uncertain. Germline assignment: CDR1 MNHEY and CDR2 SVGEGT. Trimming left V 0 bases short and J 0 bases short, with 3 bases between. The CDR3 sequence is 14 residues long. The CDR3 DNA reads as TGTGCCAGCAGTTACTCATATAGCAATCAGCCCCAGCATTTT. This codes for CASSYSYSNQPQHF.

This rearrangement joins TRBV30 to TRBJ1-5; TRBD1 is a possible D gene (5 bases). The germline V gene encodes CDR1 GTSNPN and CDR2 SVGIG (reference sequence). Trimming cost V 1 base and J 6 bases, with 7 bases left between them. There are 12 residues in the CDR3. The CDR3 protein is CAWSGGGQPQHF. The CDR3 DNA reads TGTGCCTGGAGTGGGGGCGGTCAGCCCCAGCATTTT.

This chain joins TRBV4-1 and TRBJ1-5; D uncertain. V was clipped by 4 bases and J by 3 bases, with 10 bases between them. The CDR3 runs to 14 residues. Germline V CDR1 and CDR2: MGHRA, YSYEKL. The CDR3 nucleotides are TGCGCCAGCAGCCTCGGGAACAACAATCAGCCCCAGCATTTT. It yields the protein CASSLGNNNQPQHF.

This clone has only one observation. This chain connects TRBV29-1 to TRBJ2-3; no reliable D call. This CDR3 is built from 12 residues. V shed 3 bases and J shed 3 bases, with 7 bases lying between them. Looked up from germline, CDR1 is SQVTM and CDR2 is ANQGSEA. The CDR3, as DNA: TGCAGCGTTGATGAAGGTACAGATACGCAGTATTTT. Translation: CSVDEGTDTQYF.

This clone appeared once. The gene calls are TRBV7-9 and TRBJ1-1; D is undetermined. Trimming stripped 5 bases from V and 1 base from J, with 14 bases between. The CDR3 totals 15 residues. Germline loops: CDR1 SEHNR, CDR2 FQNEAQ (reference sequence). In DNA form, the CDR3 reads TGTGCCAGCAGCCAAAAAGGACGTAAGAACACTGAAGCTTTCTTT. Amino acids: CASSQKGRKNTEAFF.

This chain's CDR3 is CASSPLLDTQYF. For the CDR3, the DNA is TGTGCCAGCTCACCCTTGTTGGATACGCAGTATTTT. V is TRBV18 and J is TRBJ2-3; D remains ambiguous. Germline loops: CDR1 KGHSH, CDR2 LQKENI. This CDR3 contains 12 residues. With 3 bases removed from V and 6 bases from J, the gap between germline ends came to 7 bases. Drawing the rest from reference TRBV18 and TRBJ2-3, the complete variable domain is NAGVMQNPRHLVRRRGQEARLRCSPMKGHSHVYWYRQLPEEGLKFMVYLQKENIIDESGMPKERFSAEFPKEGPSILRIQQVVRGDSAAYFCASSPLLDTQYFGPGTRLTVL.

J is TRBJ1-2 and V is TRBV29-1, with 11 bases matching TRBD1. V gave up 1 base and J gave up 5 bases; unmatched junction bases: 6. The CDR3 loop spans 15 amino acids. The V gene's germline CDR1 is SQVTM and CDR2 ANQGSEA. In DNA form, the CDR3 reads TGCAGCGTTGAAGGGGGGACAGGGGGAGGTTATGGCTACACCTTC. This gives the protein CSVEGGTGGGYGYTF.

V gene TRBV5-1 combines with J gene TRBJ2-6; D unclear. V was clipped by 0 bases and J by 0 bases, with 4 bases between them. Germline values: CDR1 SGHRS, CDR2 YFSETQ. The CDR3 runs 15 residues. CDR3 residues: CASSLDGSGANVLTF. CDR3 nucleotide sequence: TGCGCCAGCAGCTTGGACGGCTCTGGGGCCAACGTCCTGACTTTC.

This clone showed up just once. This chain uses TRBV19 with TRBJ1-1, with unresolved D. The CDR3 runs 13 residues. The germline V and J ends were trimmed by 7 bases and 0 bases, with 9 bases remaining between them. The V gene's germline CDR1 is LNHDA and CDR2 SQIVND (reference sequence). The CDR3 DNA is TGTGCCAGTATGTTCAGCATGAACACTGAAGCTTTCTTT. This gives the protein CASMFSMNTEAFF. The full variable domain, in which reference TRBV19 and TRBJ1-1 provide the parts outside the CDR3, is DGGITQSPKYLFRKEGQNVTLSCEQNLNHDAMYWYRQDPGQGLRLIYYSQIVNDFQKGDIAEGYSVSREKKESFPLTVTSAQKNPTAFYLCASMFSMNTEAFFGQGTRLTVV.

V and J are TRBV10-1 and TRBJ2-5, with no clear D. V lost 5 bases, J lost 5 bases, and 12 bases lay in between. The length of the CDR3 is 13 residues. Germline lookup yields CDR1 WNHNN and CDR2 SYGVQD (reference sequence). CDR3 bases: TGCGCCAGCAGTCGGAACAGTCTCGAGACCCAGTACTTC. Its protein is CASSRNSLETQYF.

The chain joins TRBV18 to TRBJ1-1, with D unresolved. CDR1 and CDR2 from the germline V gene are KGHSH and LQKENI. The CDR3 is made up of 13 amino acids. The V end lost 3 bases, the J end lost 4 bases, and 9 bases lay between the germline ends. CDR3 sequence reads: CASSPGLGTEAFF. Written as DNA, the CDR3 is TGTGCCAGCTCACCGGGGTTGGGCACTGAAGCTTTCTTT.

The chain recombines TRBV3-1 (or the pseudogene TRBV3-2) with TRBJ1-2; D unclear. From germline, CDR1 is LGHDT and CDR2 YNNKEL (reference sequence). V lost 4 bases and J lost 4, with 19 bases in between. CDR3 length: 16 residues. DNA of the CDR3: TGTGCCAGCAGCCGAGGCTACAGTGAGACGACCTATGGCTACACCTTC. This codes for CASSRGYSETTYGYTF.

J is TRBJ1-6 and V is TRBV7-9; 7 bases align to TRBD1. This CDR3 region has 15 residues. V gave up 5 bases and J gave up 6 bases; unmatched junction bases: 7. Germline values: CDR1 SEHNR, CDR2 FQNEAQ (reference sequence). For the CDR3, the DNA is TGTGCCAGCAGCCATGACGGACAGGTTAATTCACCCCTCCACTTT. Translation gives CASSHDGQVNSPLHF. The complete variable domain, with remaining parts taken from reference TRBV7-9 and TRBJ1-6, reads DTGVSQNPRHKITKRGQNVTFRCDPISEHNRLYWYRQTLGQGPEFLTYFQNEAQLEKSRLLSDRFSAERPKGSFSTLEIQRTEQGDSAMYLCASSHDGQVNSPLHFGNGTRLTVT.

V gene TRBV9 combines with J gene TRBJ2-7; 12 bases are a match to TRBD2. The CDR3 contains 16 residues. V trimming: 3 bases; J trimming: 1 base; junction bases outside the gene matches: 5. In germline, CDR1 is SGDLS, CDR2 YYNGEE. CDR3 in DNA: TGTGCCAGCAGCGCGACTAGCGGGAGTGGTTCCTACGAGCAGTACTTC. Protein sequence: CASSATSGSGSYEQYF. Drawing the rest from reference TRBV9 and TRBJ2-7, the complete variable domain is DSGVTQTPKHLITATGQRVTLRCSPRSGDLSVYWYQQSLDQGLQFLIQYYNGEERAKGNILERFSAQQFPDLHSELNLSSLELGDSALYFCASSATSGSGSYEQYFGPGTRLTVT.

The gene calls are TRBV19 and TRBJ2-1, with D perhaps TRBD1 (6 bases). V gave up 3 bases and J gave up 6 bases, with 15 bases separating them. This CDR3 comprises 15 residues. CDR1 is LNHDA and CDR2 is SQIVND in the germline V gene (reference sequence). The CDR3 spells CASSITGTLTNEQFF. The CDR3 region has the DNA TGTGCCAGTAGTATTACAGGGACACTTACCAATGAGCAGTTCTTC.

The V call is TRBV7-2, the J call TRBJ2-7, with 14 bases lining up with TRBD2. Germline V CDR1 and CDR2: SGHTA, FQGNSA. The CDR3 is 15 amino acids. Trimming cost V 4 bases and J 6 bases; bases outside gene matches: 5. For the CDR3, the DNA is TGTGCCAGCAGCTCGGGACTAGCGGGAGACGGCGAGCAGTACTTC. Encoded protein: CASSSGLAGDGEQYF.

The chain is built from TRBV7-2 and TRBJ2-5; tentatively, D is TRBD1 or TRBD2 (5 bases each). This CDR3 has 15 amino acids. V lost 5 bases to trimming and J lost 4 bases, with 17 bases between them. CDR1 SGHTA and CDR2 FQGNSA come from the germline V gene. DNA of the CDR3: TGTGCCAGCAGCCCCAGGTGGGGGATCACAGAGACCCAGTACTTC. Amino acids: CASSPRWGITETQYF.

This clone was detected once. The chain is built from TRBV7-9 and TRBJ2-7; perhaps D is TRBD1 or TRBD2 (6 bases each). The V gene lost 1 base and the J gene lost 4 bases, with 11 bases spanning the gap. The CDR3 consists of 14 residues. Germline V gene data show CDR1 as SEHNR and CDR2 as FQNEAQ (reference sequence). The CDR3 coding sequence is TGTGCCAGCAGCTTAGACGGGGGCCCGTACGAGCAGTACTTC. Translating it yields CASSLDGGPYEQYF.

V and J are TRBV7-2 and TRBJ2-4; D assignment may be TRBD1 or TRBD2 (5 bases each). Germline V gene data show CDR1 as SGHTA and CDR2 as FQGNSA. This CDR3 region has 15 residues. With 0 bases removed from V and 7 bases from J, the gap between germline ends came to 13 bases. The CDR3 here is CASSLAGQEGNIQYF. CDR3 nucleotides: TGTGCCAGCAGCTTAGCGGGTCAAGAGGGGAACATTCAGTACTTC.

This clone was picked up a small number of times. The rearrangement links TRBV2 to TRBJ2-7; D gene ambiguous. Trimming pared 5 bases from V and 6 bases from J, leaving 8 bases between. Germline CDR1 is SNHLY and CDR2 is FYNNEI. This CDR3 has 11 residues. The CDR3 sequence is CASSQRVEQYF. The CDR3 DNA follows: TGTGCCAGCAGTCAAAGGGTCGAGCAGTACTTC.

The rearrangement links TRBV7-2 to TRBJ2-6; D is ambiguous. Trimming took off 4 bases at V and 1 base at J, with 5 bases between the two ends. This CDR3 is 14 amino acids long. Germline V gene data show CDR1 as SGHTA and CDR2 as FQGNSA. The CDR3 sequence is CASSYGSGANVLTF. For the CDR3, the DNA is TGTGCCAGCAGCTACGGATCTGGGGCCAACGTCCTGACTTTC.

V and J are TRBV4-1 and TRBJ2-1, with 9 nucleotides matching TRBD2. CDR1 is MGHRA and CDR2 is YSYEKL in the germline V gene. The V gene end was trimmed by 4 bases and the J gene end by 8 bases; junction bases not matched to a gene: 6. CDR3 size: 14 residues. The CDR3 is CASSLGLAWDEQFF. The CDR3 nucleotides are TGCGCCAGCAGCCTCGGACTAGCGTGGGATGAGCAGTTCTTC.